The present TCR beta chain was sequenced within a study of T cell repertoires in aging, cancer and after chemotherapy. As for the study in general: Over several months to years, re-sampled healthy donor repertoires clearly shared clones. The full dataset contained roughly 8.8 million TCR reads.

A mixed TRB-A/B primer pool amplified rearranged TRB by multiplex touch-down PCR. TCRdb reprocessed the multiplex PCR reads via MiXCR and lists one record per CDR3 protein. The sample carries roughly 9,100 distinct CDR3 sequences, 30% to 40% recorded once. The CDR3 has 15 amino acids. Germline trimming cut 6 bases from V and 4 bases from J; bases unmatched to any gene: 9. CDR1 and CDR2 (germline): MNHEY, SMNVEV (reference sequence). Study results and caveats: Untreated cancer patients had significantly lower blood TCR diversity than age-matched healthy donors. Loss of evenness, beyond lost richness, contributed to age-related TCR diversity decline in cancer patients.

The template was genomic DNA from peripheral blood, not RNA. A remark on this clonotype: What it recognizes is unknown.

The gene calls are TRBV27 and TRBJ1-5; TRBD1 matches 7 bases. The TCR comes from a human donor in good health. Sequences were obtained from blood. Here the CDR3 DNA reads TGTGCCAGCAGGCACCAAGGGACAGTGAATCAGCCCCAGCATTTT. Translating gives CASRHQGTVNQPQHF.